This TCR beta chain is from a study of shared clonotypes between healthy human individuals. Study outcomes and limitations: With four donors compared, roughly 5% of naive CD4 clonotypes were shared.

Comments on this clone: Its specificity is not known.

The deep-level immunoSEQ assay was used. Profiled with immunoSEQ multiplex PCR; TCRdb holds only in-frame clones, not every one. The sample has approximately 2,000,000 clones; less than 95% are singletons. Sequences were obtained from naive CD4+ T cells from PBMCs. This sample's subset: CD45RA+ positively selected. This clonotype originated in a man aged 18 to 35 in good health. Some clones in this sample may be carry-over from other donors' samples.

CDR3 loop: CATSRGPADEQYF. The CDR3 DNA reads TGTGCCACCAGCAGAGGGCCCGCCGACGAGCAGTACTTC. This chain uses TRBV15 with TRBJ2-7; D is unclear. Germline CDR1 and CDR2: LNHNV and YYDKDF (reference sequence). Deletions cut 1 base from V and 5 bases from J, with 9 bases between. The CDR3 loop spans 13 amino acids.